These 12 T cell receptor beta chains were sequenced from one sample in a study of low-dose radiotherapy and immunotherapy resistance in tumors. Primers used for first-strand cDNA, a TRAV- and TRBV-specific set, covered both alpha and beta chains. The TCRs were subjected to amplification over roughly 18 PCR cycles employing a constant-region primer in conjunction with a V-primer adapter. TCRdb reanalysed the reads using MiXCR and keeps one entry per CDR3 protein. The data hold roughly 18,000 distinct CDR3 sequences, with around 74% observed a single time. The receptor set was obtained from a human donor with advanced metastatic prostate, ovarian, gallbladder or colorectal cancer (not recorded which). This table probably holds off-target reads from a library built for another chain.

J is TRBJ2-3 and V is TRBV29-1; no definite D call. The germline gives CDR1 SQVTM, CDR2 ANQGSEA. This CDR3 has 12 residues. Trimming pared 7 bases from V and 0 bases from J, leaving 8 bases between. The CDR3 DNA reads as TGCAGCGGCCACGCTAGCACAGATACGCAGTATTTT. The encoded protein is CSGHASTDTQYF.

CDR3 DNA: TGCAGTGCCAGGACTAGCGAGATAGGGGGCTACAATGAGCAGTTCTTC. Translation: CSARTSEIGGYNEQFF. This chain uses TRBV20-1 with TRBJ2-1; 9 positions match TRBD2. Germline V lookup: CDR1 DFQATT, CDR2 SNEGSKA (reference sequence). The V segment lost 6 bases and the J segment 3 bases; nucleotides outside the gene matches: 12. The CDR3 runs 16 residues.

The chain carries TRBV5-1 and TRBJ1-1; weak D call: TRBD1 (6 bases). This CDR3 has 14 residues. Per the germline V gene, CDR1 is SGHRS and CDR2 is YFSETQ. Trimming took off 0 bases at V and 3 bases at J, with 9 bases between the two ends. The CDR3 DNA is TGCGCCAGCAGCTTGGAAGCAGGGGACACTGAAGCTTTCTTT. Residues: CASSLEAGDTEAFF. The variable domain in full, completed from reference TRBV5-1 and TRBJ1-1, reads KAGVTQTPRYLIKTRGQQVTLSCSPISGHRSVSWYQQTPGQGLQFLFEYFSETQRNKGNFPGRFSGRQFSNSRSEMNVSTLELGDSALYLCASSLEAGDTEAFFGQGTRLTVV.

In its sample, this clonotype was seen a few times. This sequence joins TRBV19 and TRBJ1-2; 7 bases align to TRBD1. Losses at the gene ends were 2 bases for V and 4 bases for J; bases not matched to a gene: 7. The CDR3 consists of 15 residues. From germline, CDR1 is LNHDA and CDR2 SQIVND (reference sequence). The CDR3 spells CASSISGAGGYGYTF. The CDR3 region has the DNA TGTGCCAGTAGTATAAGCGGGGCAGGGGGCTATGGCTACACCTTC.

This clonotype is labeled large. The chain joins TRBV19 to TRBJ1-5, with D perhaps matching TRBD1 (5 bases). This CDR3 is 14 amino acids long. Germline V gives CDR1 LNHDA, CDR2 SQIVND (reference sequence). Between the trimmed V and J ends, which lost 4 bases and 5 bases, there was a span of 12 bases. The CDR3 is CASSNNGADQPQHF. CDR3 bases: TGTGCCAGTAGTAACAATGGGGCAGATCAGCCCCAGCATTTT.

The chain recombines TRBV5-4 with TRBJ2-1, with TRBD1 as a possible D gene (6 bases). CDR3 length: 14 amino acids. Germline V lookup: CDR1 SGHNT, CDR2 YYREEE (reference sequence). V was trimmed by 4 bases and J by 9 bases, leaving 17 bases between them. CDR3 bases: TGTGCCAGCAGCGCCCGCAGGGGCCTGGGTGAGCAGTTCTTC. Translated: CASSARRGLGEQFF.

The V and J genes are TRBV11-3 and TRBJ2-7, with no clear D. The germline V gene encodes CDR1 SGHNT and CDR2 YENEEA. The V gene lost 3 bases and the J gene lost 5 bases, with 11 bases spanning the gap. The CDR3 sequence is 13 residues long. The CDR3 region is CASSFGVTNEQYF. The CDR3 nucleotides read TGTGCCAGCAGCTTTGGGGTCACCAACGAGCAGTACTTC.

This chain's CDR3 is CASSLSGGKNYEQYF. In nucleotides, the CDR3 is TGTGCCAGCTCCTTGTCCGGGGGAAAAAACTACGAGCAGTACTTC. The chain combines TRBV18 with TRBJ2-7, with D possibly being TRBD2 (6 bases). The V gene's germline CDR1 is KGHSH and CDR2 LQKENI. V was pared by 6 bases and J by 3 bases, with 18 bases between. This CDR3 region has 15 residues.

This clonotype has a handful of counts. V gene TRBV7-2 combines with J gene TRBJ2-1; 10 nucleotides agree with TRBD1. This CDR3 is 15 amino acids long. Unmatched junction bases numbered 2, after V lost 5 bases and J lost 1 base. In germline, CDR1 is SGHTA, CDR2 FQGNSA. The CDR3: CASSPGQGSYNEQFF. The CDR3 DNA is TGTGCCAGCAGCCCGGGACAGGGGTCCTACAATGAGCAGTTCTTC.

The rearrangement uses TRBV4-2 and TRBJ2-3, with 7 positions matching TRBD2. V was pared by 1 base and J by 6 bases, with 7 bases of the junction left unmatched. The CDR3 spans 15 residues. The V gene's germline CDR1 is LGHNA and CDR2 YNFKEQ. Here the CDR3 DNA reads TGTGCCAGCAGCCAAGGGGGCGGGAGCAGCGATACGCAGTATTTT. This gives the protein CASSQGGGSSDTQYF.

The CDR3 here is CASSFLTSGHTGELFF. The CDR3 DNA reads TGTGCCAGCAGCTTCCTCACTAGCGGGCATACCGGGGAGCTGTTTTTT. This chain connects TRBV5-5 to TRBJ2-2; 9 bases agree with TRBD2. This CDR3 contains 16 residues. V lost 2 bases to trimming and J lost 5 bases; unmatched junction nucleotides: 7. Germline CDR1 and CDR2: SGHKS and YYEKEE (reference sequence).

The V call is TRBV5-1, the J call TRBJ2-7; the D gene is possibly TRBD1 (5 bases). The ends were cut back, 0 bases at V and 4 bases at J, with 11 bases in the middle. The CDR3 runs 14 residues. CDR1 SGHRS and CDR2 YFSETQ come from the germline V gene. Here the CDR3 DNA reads TGCGCCAGCAGCTTGGGTACAGGTGAATACGAGCAGTACTTC. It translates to CASSLGTGEYEQYF.